This record concerns one T cell receptor (beta chain) sequence. Its antigen is currently unknown. This sample includes further DNA sequences coding for the same CDR3. The CDR3 consists of 14 residues. Germline V gene lookup returns CDR1 SGHVS and CDR2 FQNEAQ. V was trimmed by 2 bases and J by 1 base, leaving 6 bases between them. The record originates from a study of shared clonotypes between healthy human individuals. The donors were all Caucasian adults (living in Nashville, Tennessee). The study, taken as a whole, reports: Researchers found naive subsets generally carried larger estimated richness than memory subsets. Sharing of clonotypes among donors was expected to vary with sequencing depth.

Genomic DNA of every subset was divided equally among multiple immunoSEQ plates. Sequencing was performed with immunoSEQ multiplex PCR; in TCRdb, only in-frame clones are kept and a portion is missing. The profile shows 2 million to 2.5 million clones, 80% to 95% of them singletons. The sequenced material came from naive CD4+ T cells from PBMCs. As to subset: CD45RA+ positively selected. This receptor was taken from a man aged 18 to 29 in good health. Some clones in this sample may be carry-over from other donors' samples. The chain employs TRBV7-8 and TRBJ1-3; unclear D gene. The DNA for the CDR3 is TGTGCCAGCAGCTTATCCAGATCTGGAAACACCATATATTTT. This translates into CASSLSRSGNTIYF.